Below, 28 T cell receptor beta chains from the same sample are listed, as sequenced in a study of cytotoxic CD8 clonotypes in ibrutinib-treated CLL (dated by TCRdb to the early 2020s). What this sample's time point label stands for: approximately eleven months on ibrutinib. Libraries came from the immunoSEQ multiplex PCR assay. Sourced from immuneACCESS, this table was stored by TCRdb with only in-frame sequences that have V and J called. A share of the clones is absent; for the studies checked, an unresolved V gene accounts for under half, and the remainder has no known explanation. The sample yields 150,000 or so clones; roughly 83% were counted once. The top ten hold around 13% of the sample. Sequencing used PBMCs, obtained after 12 months of ibrutinib treatment. The receptors here all came from a human donor with chronic lymphocytic leukemia.

The chain has TRBV9 and TRBJ1-5, with D possibly TRBD1 on 6 matching bases. From germline, CDR1 is SGDLS and CDR2 YYNGEE. V lost 4 bases and J 3 bases, leaving 11 bases between the germline ends. The CDR3 totals 14 residues. The CDR3 protein is CASSFGTHNQPQHF. The DNA of the CDR3 is TGTGCCAGCAGCTTCGGGACACACAATCAGCCCCAGCATTTT.

V usage is TRBV27 and J usage is TRBJ2-5, with TRBD1 matching over 7 bases. J was trimmed by 2 bases and V by 2 bases; bases with no gene match: 5. Per germline, CDR1 MNHEY and CDR2 SMNVEV (reference sequence). The CDR3 length is 15 residues. The CDR3 DNA is TGTGCCAGCAGTTTACGTTCACAGGGGCAAGAGACCCAGTACTTC. It codes for CASSLRSQGQETQYF.

V gene TRBV15 combines with J gene TRBJ1-4; 9 nucleotides line up with TRBD1. The CDR3 runs 16 residues. V gave up 8 bases and J gave up 2 bases; unmatched junction bases: 9. In germline, CDR1 is LNHNV, CDR2 YYDKDF (reference sequence). The CDR3 DNA reads TGTGCCACCGGGACAGGGTCCTTCCCTACTAATGAAAAACTGTTTTTT. Translating it yields CATGTGSFPTNEKLFF.

The genes are TRBV13 and TRBJ2-3; D is uncertain. V gave up 1 base and J gave up 1 base, with 3 bases separating them. The CDR3 is 13 amino acids. Germline V lookup: CDR1 PRHDT, CDR2 FYEKMQ (reference sequence). The CDR3 reads CASSLAGTDTQYF. As DNA, the CDR3 is TGTGCCAGCAGCTTAGCTGGCACAGATACGCAGTATTTT.

V usage is TRBV14 and J usage is TRBJ2-1, with 8 bases matching TRBD2. The CDR3 is made up of 14 amino acids. The V gene end was trimmed by 2 bases and the J gene end by 9 bases; junction bases not matched to a gene: 6. Germline V lookup: CDR1 SGHDN, CDR2 FVKESK. CDR3 in DNA: TGTGCCAGCAGCCAATACCTTAGCGGGATTGAGCAGTTCTTC. It yields the protein CASSQYLSGIEQFF.

This chain connects TRBV7-3 to TRBJ2-1; 14 nucleotides line up with TRBD2. The CDR3 consists of 15 residues. V was pared by 6 bases and J by 8 bases, with 6 bases of the junction left unmatched. The germline gives CDR1 SGHTA, CDR2 FQGTGA. CDR3 nucleotide sequence: TGTGCCAGCAGGTCCGGGACTAGCGGGAGTGATGAGCAGTTCTTC. It encodes CASRSGTSGSDEQFF.

J is TRBJ1-3 and V is TRBV6-5; TRBD1 agrees at 11 bases. Germline V gene lookup returns CDR1 MNHEY and CDR2 SVGAGI. J gave up 6 bases and V 2 bases, and 3 bases lay outside the gene matches. The CDR3 is 15 residues long. CDR3: CASSYAGQGENTIYF. The DNA of the CDR3 is TGTGCCAGCAGTTACGCGGGACAGGGGGAAAACACCATATATTTT.

V and J are TRBV9 and TRBJ2-7, with 9 bases matching TRBD1. The CDR3 is made up of 18 amino acids. Germline CDR1 is SGDLS and CDR2 is YYNGEE. Trimming cost V 0 bases and J 2 bases; bases outside gene matches: 12. Here the CDR3 reads CASSVAPTGQGLTYEQYF. CDR3 DNA sequence: TGTGCCAGCAGCGTAGCCCCCACGGGACAGGGCCTCACCTACGAGCAGTACTTC.

The rearrangement uses TRBV28 and TRBJ1-5, with unresolved D. V lost 1 base to trimming and J lost 2 bases, with 6 bases between them. CDR1 and CDR2 from the germline V gene are MDHEN and SYDVKM. The CDR3 contains 14 residues. The DNA of the CDR3 is TGTGCCAGCAGTTTATTGGGAGGCAATCAGCCCCAGCATTTT. This encodes CASSLLGGNQPQHF. The whole variable domain, filled in from reference TRBV28 and TRBJ1-5, reads DVKVTQSSRYLVKRTGEKVFLECVQDMDHENMFWYRQDPGLGLRLIYFSYDVKMKEKGDIPEGYSVSREKKERFSLILESASTNQTSMYLCASSLLGGNQPQHFGDGTRLSIL.

The gene calls are TRBV5-6 and TRBJ1-1; D gene unclear. V was clipped by 4 bases and J by 0 bases, with 13 bases between them. The CDR3 is made up of 15 amino acids. Looked up from germline, CDR1 is SGHDT and CDR2 is YYEEEE. CDR3 DNA sequence: TGTGCCAGCAGCCCAACCCCGGCAATGAACACTGAAGCTTTCTTT. It specifies CASSPTPAMNTEAFF.

The chain couples TRBV5-1 to TRBJ1-4, with 7 bases identical to TRBD1. With 0 bases clipped from V and 7 bases from J, the junction kept 15 bases outside the gene matches. The CDR3 consists of 18 residues. CDR1 SGHRS and CDR2 YFSETQ come from the germline V gene. The CDR3 nucleotides read TGCGCCAGCAGCTTGGGAGGGGGTCCATCGACAGGGACTGAAAAACTGTTTTTT. Protein sequence: CASSLGGGPSTGTEKLFF.

This chain joins TRBV9 and TRBJ2-7; 7 bases map to TRBD1. Trimming removed 2 bases from V and 0 bases from J; junction bases left unmatched: 8. CDR1 is SGDLS, CDR2 YYNGEE, per germline. This CDR3 is built from 16 residues. The DNA of the CDR3 is TGTGCCAGCAGCGTTTCAACAGGGGCCGGCTCCTACGAGCAGTACTTC. It codes for CASSVSTGAGSYEQYF.

The CDR3 bases are TGTGCCAGCAGTGAAGGGCTTCAAGAGACCCAGTACTTC. It yields the protein CASSEGLQETQYF. This chain joins TRBV6-1 and TRBJ2-5, with no clear D. V lost 1 base to trimming and J lost 2 bases, with 5 bases between them. Germline V gene data show CDR1 as MNHNS and CDR2 as SASEGT. The CDR3 covers 13 residues.

The chain couples TRBV4-3 to TRBJ1-1; TRBD1 is a possible D gene (5 bases). Germline V lookup: CDR1 LGHNA, CDR2 YSLEER. This CDR3 is 18 amino acids long. Trimming removed 4 bases from V and 4 bases from J, with 25 bases in between. The CDR3 is CASSPQTGRVGLSTEAFF. The CDR3 coding sequence is TGCGCCAGCAGCCCTCAAACAGGTCGTGTTGGGTTGTCCACTGAAGCTTTCTTT.

The chain is built from TRBV4-2 and TRBJ2-7, with a tentative D call TRBD2 (6 bases). The CDR3 length is 18 residues. Germline V gene data show CDR1 as LGHNA and CDR2 as YNFKEQ. Deletions cut 5 bases from V and 0 bases from J, with 23 bases between. The CDR3 DNA sequence: TGTGCCAGCAGCTCTGAACTTTCTAGCGCAGCAAACTCCTACGAGCAGTACTTC. Its protein product is CASSSELSSAANSYEQYF.

The CDR3 DNA follows: TGTGCCAGCAGTCGAGCGGGAGAAATAGCAGATACGCAGTATTTT. This codes for CASSRAGEIADTQYF. The chain carries TRBV6-1 and TRBJ2-3; TRBD2 agrees at 8 bases. CDR1 and CDR2 (germline): MNHNS, SASEGT. The CDR3 extends over 15 amino acids. V was pared by 5 bases and J by 4 bases, with 8 bases of the junction left unmatched.

The rearrangement links TRBV9 to TRBJ2-7, with D possibly matching TRBD2 (7 bases). The germline gives CDR1 SGDLS, CDR2 YYNGEE. The V end was cut by 4 bases, the J end by 2 bases, with 19 bases between. The CDR3 extends over 16 amino acids. CDR3 DNA: TGTGCCAGCAGCCCAAGGGGGGGCGGATCGCCCTACGAGCAGTACTTC. Protein: CASSPRGGGSPYEQYF. Full variable domain (outside the CDR3, taken from reference TRBV9 and TRBJ2-7): DSGVTQTPKHLITATGQRVTLRCSPRSGDLSVYWYQQSLDQGLQFLIQYYNGEERAKGNILERFSAQQFPDLHSELNLSSLELGDSALYFCASSPRGGGSPYEQYFGPGTRLTVT.

This chain joins TRBV14 and TRBJ2-1; 9 positions agree with TRBD2. J gave up 5 bases and V 5 bases, and 7 bases lay outside the gene matches. Germline V gene sequence: CDR1 SGHDN, CDR2 FVKESK. The CDR3 extends over 15 amino acids. CDR3 protein: CASSSGTSNHNEQFF. The CDR3 region has the DNA TGTGCCAGCAGCTCCGGGACTAGCAACCACAATGAGCAGTTCTTC. The full variable domain, rest sourced from reference TRBV14 and TRBJ2-1, is EAGVTQFPSHSVIEKGQTVTLRCDPISGHDNLYWYRRVMGKEIKFLLHFVKESKQDESGMPNNRFLAERTGGTYSTLKVQPAELEDSGVYFCASSSGTSNHNEQFFGPGTRLTVL.

The chain uses TRBV5-4 and TRBJ1-2; possibly TRBD1 for D (5 bases). CDR3 length: 13 residues. The V gene lost 0 bases and the J gene lost 2 bases, with 5 bases spanning the gap. Germline V gene lookup returns CDR1 SGHNT and CDR2 YYREEE (reference sequence). CDR3 sequence reads: CASSLGQNYGYTF. The CDR3 DNA reads as TGTGCCAGCAGCTTGGGACAGAACTATGGCTACACCTTC.

The chain's CDR3 is CASSEARRRQGFF. CDR3 coding DNA: TGTGCCAGCAGTGAAGCGAGAAGGAGACAGGGGTTCTTC. V is TRBV6-1 and J is TRBJ2-1, with 7 bases matching TRBD1. Germline assignment: CDR1 MNHNS and CDR2 SASEGT. The CDR3 is 13 residues long. Trimming cost V 0 bases and J 15 bases; bases outside gene matches: 8.

The genes are TRBV6-5 and TRBJ1-2; 8 nucleotides match TRBD1. Trimming took 8 bases from V and 9 from J; bases not matched to a gene: 8. Germline V lookup: CDR1 MNHEY, CDR2 SVGAGI. CDR3 length: 12 amino acids. The CDR3 reads CASGRDRWSYTF. The CDR3 coding sequence is TGTGCCAGCGGCCGGGACAGGTGGAGCTACACCTTC.

The CDR3 sequence: CASSPEGDRGWSGLSYNEQFF. In DNA, the CDR3 is TGTGCCAGCAGCCCCGAGGGCGACAGGGGGTGGTCGGGTCTCTCCTACAATGAGCAGTTCTTC. The chain uses TRBV4-2 and TRBJ2-1, with TRBD1 matching over 9 bases. The V segment lost 4 bases and the J segment 0 bases; nucleotides outside the gene matches: 19. The CDR3 extends over 21 amino acids. CDR1 and CDR2 (germline): LGHNA, YNFKEQ.

The rearrangement uses TRBV27 and TRBJ2-3; 7 nucleotides align to TRBD1. Germline trimming cut 6 bases from V and 2 bases from J; bases unmatched to any gene: 8. This CDR3 spans 15 amino acids. Germline V lookup: CDR1 MNHEY, CDR2 SMNVEV (reference sequence). CDR3 nucleotides: TGTGCCAGCAGCCCCATTACAGGGGCCACAGATACGCAGTATTTT. As protein: CASSPITGATDTQYF.

The chain combines TRBV6-5 with TRBJ1-2; a possible D gene is TRBD1 (5 bases). Trimming removed 4 bases at V and 2 bases at J, with 5 bases between. Germline assignment: CDR1 MNHEY and CDR2 SVGAGI. The CDR3 has 12 residues. The CDR3 sequence: CASSWGNYGYTF. Written as DNA, the CDR3 is TGTGCCAGCAGTTGGGGGAACTATGGCTACACCTTC.

This chain joins TRBV18 and TRBJ2-1; no clear D gene. CDR3 length: 14 residues. V was pared by 0 bases and J by 4 bases, with 7 bases between. Germline V gene data show CDR1 as KGHSH and CDR2 as LQKENI. CDR3: CASSPPWGYNEQFF. CDR3 DNA sequence: TGTGCCAGCTCACCACCCTGGGGATACAATGAGCAGTTCTTC.

The chain links TRBV7-9 to TRBJ1-2; the D gene is possibly TRBD1 (6 bases). This CDR3 comprises 13 residues. With 5 bases removed from V and 8 bases from J, the gap between germline ends came to 15 bases. Per the germline V gene, CDR1 is SEHNR and CDR2 is FQNEAQ (reference sequence). CDR3: CASSLEGEGGYTF. The CDR3 DNA sequence: TGTGCCAGCAGCCTAGAGGGGGAGGGCGGCTACACCTTC.

The gene calls are TRBV11-2 and TRBJ2-2; the D gene could be TRBD1 or TRBD2 (5 bases each). V dropped 6 bases and J dropped 3 bases, with 14 bases sitting between them. There are 15 residues in the CDR3. CDR1 is SGHAT and CDR2 is FQNNGV in the germline V gene. This chain's CDR3 is CASRPTGGDTGELFF. The DNA for the CDR3 is TGTGCCAGCAGACCTACAGGAGGTGACACCGGGGAGCTGTTTTTT.

This clone was seen only a few times. V usage is TRBV4-3 and J usage is TRBJ1-1, with D hard to call. The germline V gene has CDR1 LGHNA and CDR2 YSLEER. V lost 2 bases and J lost 6, with 10 bases in between. CDR3 length equals 13 residues. The DNA of the CDR3 is TGCGCCAGCAGCCAACGGGAATGGTCTGAAGCTTTCTTT. This codes for CASSQREWSEAFF.